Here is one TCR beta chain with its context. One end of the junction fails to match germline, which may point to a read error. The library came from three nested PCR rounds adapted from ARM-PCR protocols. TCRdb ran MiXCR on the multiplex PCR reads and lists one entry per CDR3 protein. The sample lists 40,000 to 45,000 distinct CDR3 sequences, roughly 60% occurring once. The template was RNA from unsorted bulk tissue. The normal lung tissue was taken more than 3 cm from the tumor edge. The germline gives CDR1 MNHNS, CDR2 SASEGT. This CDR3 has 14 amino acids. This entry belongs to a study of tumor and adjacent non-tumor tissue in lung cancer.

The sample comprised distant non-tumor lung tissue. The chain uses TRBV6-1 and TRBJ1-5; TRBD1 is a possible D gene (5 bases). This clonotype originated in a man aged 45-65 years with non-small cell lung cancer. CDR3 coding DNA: TGTACCAGCAGTAAGTCGTGGGGGGATCAGCCCCAGCATTTT. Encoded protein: CTSSKSWGDQPQHF.